This T cell receptor (beta chain) stems from a study of CD8+ T cells in alopecia areata. Study context: Those patients who were treated received oral tofacitinib, which was given at 5 to 10 mg twice daily for moderate-to-severe alopecia areata. General study points: The link between baseline CD8+ expansion and response remains uncertain with one nonresponder.

This clone has only a few counts. Its target is not known. Additional DNA sequences in this sample encode the identical CDR3. The sample's treatment: oral pan-JAK inhibitor, 5-10 mg twice daily. The germline gives CDR1 SQVTM, CDR2 ANQGSEA. With 4 bases removed from V and 4 bases from J, the gap between germline ends came to 8 bases. The CDR3 is made up of 12 amino acids. TCR sequencing used cDNA made by reverse transcription of extracted RNA. The repertoire was sequenced with immunoSEQ multiplex PCR; TCRdb's copy has only in-frame clones and lacks some. The sample yields around 200,000 clones, approximately 60% seen once.

J is TRBJ2-1 and V is TRBV29-1; TRBD2 might be the D (5 bases). The starting material was CD4+ T cells sorted from blood, obtained at week 4, from a patient treated with tofacitinib. The sequence derives from a human donor with alopecia areata. The CDR3 protein is CSVGEQYNEQFF. The CDR3 DNA follows: TGCAGCGTTGGGGAGCAGTACAATGAGCAGTTCTTC.